A single sample gave rise to the 5 T cell receptor beta chains below, sequenced in a study of blood T cell repertoires in COVID-19 (TCRdb year 2020). Library prep was done by the immunoSEQ multiplex PCR assay. TCRdb holds this immuneACCESS table with in-frame rearrangements only. Some clones are missing; in checked studies, unresolved V genes explain under half, and the rest has no known cause. Recorded for this sample are about 70,000 clones; roughly 86% of them occurred a single time. 3.5% to 5% of the sample is in the top ten clones. Sample: peripheral blood. The receptors shown here come from a man in his 70s with active COVID-19.

CDR3 sequence reads: CASSPTGSRGTEAFF. As DNA, the CDR3 is TGCGCCAGCAGCCCAACAGGGAGTCGGGGCACTGAAGCTTTCTTT. The chain joins TRBV5-1 to TRBJ1-1, with D maybe TRBD1 (6 bases). V lost 4 bases and J lost 4, with 17 bases in between. Germline V gene lookup returns CDR1 SGHRS and CDR2 YFSETQ. This CDR3 spans 15 amino acids.

The gene calls are TRBV4-1 and TRBJ2-3, with 7 positions matching TRBD1. CDR1 MGHRA and CDR2 YSYEKL come from the germline V gene. The trim removed 1 base at V and 6 bases at J, leaving 7 bases unmatched. The CDR3 sequence is 15 residues long. The CDR3 bases are TGCGCCAGCAGCCAAGGACTATACAGGGGCGATACGCAGTATTTT. Amino acid sequence: CASSQGLYRGDTQYF.

The chain couples TRBV4-3 to TRBJ2-2, with a possible D match to TRBD1 (5 bases). V lost 1 base, J lost 4 bases, and 7 bases lay in between. The V gene's germline CDR1 is LGHNA and CDR2 YSLEER. This CDR3 is built from 14 residues. The CDR3 DNA sequence: TGCGCCAGCAGCCAAGTGACAGTCACCGGGGAGCTGTTTTTT. This codes for CASSQVTVTGELFF.

V gene TRBV30 combines with J gene TRBJ2-3; 9 bases line up with TRBD2. From germline, CDR1 is GTSNPN and CDR2 SVGIG (reference sequence). The CDR3 spans 16 residues. The junction had 10 bases not matched to a gene; V was cut back by 0 bases and J by 6 bases. DNA for the CDR3: TGTGCCTGGAGTGTAGAGGCGGGAGGGCCGTTGGATACGCAGTATTTT. Protein sequence: CAWSVEAGGPLDTQYF.

This chain uses TRBV4-3 with TRBJ1-2; perhaps TRBD1 as D (5 bases). The CDR3 spans 15 residues. Germline V gene lookup returns CDR1 LGHNA and CDR2 YSLEER. V was pared by 0 bases and J by 4 bases, with 12 bases between. CDR3 protein: CASSQDLAGGYGYTF. CDR3 in DNA: TGCGCCAGCAGCCAAGATCTAGCGGGGGGCTATGGCTACACCTTC.